A single sample is the source of the 8 T cell receptor beta chains below, sequenced in a study of T cells expressing NK-cell markers. TCRdb reworked the 5' RACE reads into one entry per CDR3 protein, no DNA. The sample totals over 200,000 distinct CDR3 sequences; its top ten clones hold about 0.4%. Sequenced material: blood T cells: a sorted CD56 or NKG2C T cell subset, CD4+ or CD8+ T cells, or bulk PBMC T cells (not recorded which). The receptors were gathered from a man aged 18 to 30 in good health.

The chain employs TRBV20-1 and TRBJ2-1; the D call from TCRdb, TRBD2, cannot be confirmed without DNA. This CDR3 region has 17 residues. CDR1 and CDR2 from the germline V gene are DFQATT and SNEGSKA (reference sequence). This chain's CDR3 is CSASRVFSGSSYNEQFF.

The CDR3 reads CASSQEAGIHEQFF. The chain links TRBV3-1 to TRBJ2-1; TCRdb reports TRBD1, a call that lacks DNA to check it against. CDR1 and CDR2 (germline): LGHDT, YNNKEL (reference sequence). The CDR3 consists of 14 residues.

The chain recombines TRBV30 with TRBJ2-1. CDR1 and CDR2 (germline): GTSNPN, SVGIG (reference sequence). The CDR3 is 13 amino acids. CDR3 loop: CAWSVPPRHEQFF.

CDR3 sequence reads: CSARDRYTDTQYF. This chain connects TRBV20-1 to TRBJ2-3; TCRdb returns TRBD1, unconfirmable since there is no DNA. This CDR3 region has 13 residues. Germline lookup yields CDR1 DFQATT and CDR2 SNEGSKA (reference sequence).

This chain links TRBV20-1 with TRBJ1-4; TCRdb designates TRBD1, a call that cannot be tested without DNA. CDR3 length: 14 residues. Germline-derived CDR1 and CDR2 are DFQATT and SNEGSKA (reference sequence). The CDR3 is CSASLFQGSEKLFF.

The chain carries TRBV6-1 and TRBJ1-2; TCRdb's assignment of TRBD1 cannot be checked, as there is no DNA. The germline V gene has CDR1 MNHNS and CDR2 SASEGT. The CDR3 has 14 amino acids. CDR3 sequence: CASSNRGKNYGYTF.

The genes are TRBV12-3 or TRBV12-4 and TRBJ2-2; the TCRdb D gene call, TRBD1, has no DNA to confirm it. The CDR3 has 16 residues. This CDR3 is CASSLGGQGRAGELFF.

The V and J genes are TRBV7-9 and TRBJ2-3; TCRdb names TRBD1, which stays unverified in the absence of DNA. Germline CDR1 is SEHNR and CDR2 is FQNEAQ (reference sequence). This CDR3 has 14 residues. The CDR3 is CASSRTGTGDTQYF.